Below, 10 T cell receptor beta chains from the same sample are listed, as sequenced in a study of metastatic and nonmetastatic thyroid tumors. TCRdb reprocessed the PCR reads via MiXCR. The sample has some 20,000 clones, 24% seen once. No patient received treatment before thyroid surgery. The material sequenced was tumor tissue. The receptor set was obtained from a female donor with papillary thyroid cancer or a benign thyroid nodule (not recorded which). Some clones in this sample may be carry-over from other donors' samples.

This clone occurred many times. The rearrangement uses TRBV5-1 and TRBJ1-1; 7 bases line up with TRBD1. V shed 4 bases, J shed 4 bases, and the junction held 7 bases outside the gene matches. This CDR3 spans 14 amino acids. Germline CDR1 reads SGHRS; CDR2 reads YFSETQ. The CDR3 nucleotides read TGCGCCAGCAGCACCGGACAGGCGGCCACTGAAGCTTTCTTT. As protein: CASSTGQAATEAFF.

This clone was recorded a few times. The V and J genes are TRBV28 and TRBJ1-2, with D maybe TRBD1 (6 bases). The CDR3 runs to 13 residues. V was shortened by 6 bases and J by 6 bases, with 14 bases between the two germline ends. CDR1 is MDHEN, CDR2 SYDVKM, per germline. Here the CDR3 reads CASRDRGRDGYTF. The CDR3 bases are TGTGCCAGCAGGGATCGGGGGCGGGATGGCTACACCTTC.

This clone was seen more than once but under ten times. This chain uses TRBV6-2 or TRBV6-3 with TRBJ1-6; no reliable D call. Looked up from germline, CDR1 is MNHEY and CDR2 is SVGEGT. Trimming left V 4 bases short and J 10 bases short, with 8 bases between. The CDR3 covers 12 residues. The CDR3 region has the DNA TGTGCCAGCAGTTGGTCGCGATCACCCCTCCACTTT. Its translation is CASSWSRSPLHF.

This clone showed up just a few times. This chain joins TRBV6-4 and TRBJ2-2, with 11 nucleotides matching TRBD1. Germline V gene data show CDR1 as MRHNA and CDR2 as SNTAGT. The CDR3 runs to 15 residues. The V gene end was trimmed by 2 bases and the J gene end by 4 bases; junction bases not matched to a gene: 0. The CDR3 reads CASSDGTGGTGELFF. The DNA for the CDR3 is TGTGCCAGCAGTGACGGGACAGGGGGCACCGGGGAGCTGTTTTTT.

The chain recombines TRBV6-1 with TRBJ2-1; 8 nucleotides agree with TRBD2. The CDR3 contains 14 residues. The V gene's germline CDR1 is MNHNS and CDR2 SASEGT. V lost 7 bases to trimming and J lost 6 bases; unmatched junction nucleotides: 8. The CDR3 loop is CASMTSVTVNEQFF. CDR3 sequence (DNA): TGTGCCAGCATGACTAGCGTGACTGTCAATGAGCAGTTCTTC.

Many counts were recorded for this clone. The CDR3 coding sequence is TGTGCCAGCAGTCGTGATCGGCGGGAGGGTCAAGAGACCCAGTACTTC. Amino acids: CASSRDRREGQETQYF. The rearrangement links TRBV28 to TRBJ2-5; 9 bases match TRBD2. The CDR3 is 16 residues long. Trimming took 5 bases from V and 2 from J; bases not matched to a gene: 9. Germline CDR1 reads MDHEN; CDR2 reads SYDVKM.

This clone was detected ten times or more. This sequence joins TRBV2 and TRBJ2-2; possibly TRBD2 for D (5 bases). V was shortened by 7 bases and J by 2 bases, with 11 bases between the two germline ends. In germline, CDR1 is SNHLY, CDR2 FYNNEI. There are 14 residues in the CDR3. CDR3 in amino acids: CASTRTDNTGELFF. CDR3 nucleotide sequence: TGTGCCAGCACTCGGACTGACAACACCGGGGAGCTGTTTTTT.

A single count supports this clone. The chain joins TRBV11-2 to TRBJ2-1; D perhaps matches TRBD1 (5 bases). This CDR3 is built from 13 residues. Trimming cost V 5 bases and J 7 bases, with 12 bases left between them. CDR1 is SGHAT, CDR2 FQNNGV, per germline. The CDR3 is CASSLSGLNEQFF. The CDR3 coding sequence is TGTGCCAGCAGCCTGTCAGGGCTTAATGAGCAGTTCTTC. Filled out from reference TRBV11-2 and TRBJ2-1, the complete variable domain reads EAGVAQSPRYKIIEKRQSVAFWCNPISGHATLYWYQQILGQGPKLLIQFQNNGVVDDSQLPKDRFSAERLKGVDSTLKIQPAKLEDSAVYLCASSLSGLNEQFFGPGTRLTVL.

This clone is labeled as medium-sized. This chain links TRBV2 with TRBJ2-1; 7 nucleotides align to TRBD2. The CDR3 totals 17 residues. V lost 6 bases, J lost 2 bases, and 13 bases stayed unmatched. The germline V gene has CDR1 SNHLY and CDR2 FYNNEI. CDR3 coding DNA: TGTGCCAGCAGCGCAAGTTTTCTAGCGGAAACCTACAATGAGCAGTTCTTC. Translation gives CASSASFLAETYNEQFF.

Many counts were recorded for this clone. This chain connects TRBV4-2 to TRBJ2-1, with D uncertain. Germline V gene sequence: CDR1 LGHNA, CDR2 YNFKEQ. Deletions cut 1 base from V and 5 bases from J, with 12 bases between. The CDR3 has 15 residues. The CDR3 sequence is CASSQGWIGDNEQFF. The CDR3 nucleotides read TGTGCCAGCAGCCAAGGTTGGATAGGCGACAATGAGCAGTTCTTC.